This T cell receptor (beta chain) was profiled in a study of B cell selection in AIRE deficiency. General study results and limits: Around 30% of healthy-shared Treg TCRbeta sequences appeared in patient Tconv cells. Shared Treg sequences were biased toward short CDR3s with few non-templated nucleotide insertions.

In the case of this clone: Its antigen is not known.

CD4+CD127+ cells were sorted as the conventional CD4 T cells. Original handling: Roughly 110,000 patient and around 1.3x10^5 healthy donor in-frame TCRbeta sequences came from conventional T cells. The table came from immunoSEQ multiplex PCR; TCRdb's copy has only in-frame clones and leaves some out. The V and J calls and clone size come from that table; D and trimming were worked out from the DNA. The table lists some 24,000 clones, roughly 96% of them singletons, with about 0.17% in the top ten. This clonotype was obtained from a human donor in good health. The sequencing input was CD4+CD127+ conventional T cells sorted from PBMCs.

CDR3 DNA sequence: TGTGCCAGCAGCTTAGCTCCGGGACAGGCGGTCGCGAACACTGAAGCTTTCTTT. Translated: CASSLAPGQAVANTEAFF. The chain recombines TRBV11-3 with TRBJ1-1; 8 bases are a match to TRBD1. Germline CDR1 reads SGHNT; CDR2 reads YENEEA. The CDR3 contains 18 residues. J gave up 1 base and V 1 base, and 11 bases lay outside the gene matches.